This T cell receptor (beta chain) is drawn from a study of immune cell composition in non-small cell lung cancer (dated by TCRdb to 2016 to 2017). With respect to the entire study: Histologic subtype was assigned using H&E plus p63, CK5, Napsin A and TTF-1 immunohistochemistry, mainly lung adenocarcinoma or squamous cell carcinoma. TCR-beta sequencing from Adaptive Biotechnologies was done on a few dozen paired sets of NSCLC tumour and non-adjacent lung specimens and on roughly 24 tumour-only specimens. In supplementary cohort #1, which comprised more than eight lung adenocarcinoma cases, paired tumour/lung TCR-beta sequencing was performed and TIL populations were generated so that tumour reactivity could be assessed. A handful of tumour specimens that had TCR-beta data belonged to rare histological subtypes and were left out of the subtype comparisons.

Non-adjacent lung tissue from the same patient, taken as far from the tumour as possible and at least 3 cm away, was used for the normal lung samples. Frozen aliquots of unsorted single-cell suspensions were used for genomic DNA extraction with the QIAamp DNA kit. Tissues were received within 2 hours of resection and were immediately processed into single-cell suspensions. Tissue was broken up mechanically, digested enzymatically with DNase I, collagenase I and hyaluronidase for about 29 minutes at 37 degrees C, and then filtered and RBC-lysed. TCR-beta CDR3 regions were amplified from genomic DNA by a two-step multiplex PCR, with the second step adding Illumina-compatible adaptors. TCR-beta immunosequencing was carried out on an Illumina platform through the commercial immunoSEQ service. The original methods were these. Repertoires were described by productive clonality and by Top 10 Clones, which is the percentage of T-cell templates coming from the ten most frequent sequences. Values for productive clonality spanned 0 to 1, where a value of 1 indicated a monoclonal population. Sequences comprising at least 0.1% of tumour T-cell templates but absent from matched non-adjacent lung were defined as tumour-associated clones and were identified via log10 scatter plots. Two-group comparisons used Student's t-tests, stages used ANOVA, and relationships used linear regression, analysed in GraphPad Prism7 and R. The table comes from immuneACCESS by way of TCRdb, which keeps in-frame sequences with V and J called. Part of the clones is missing from these tables; in studies checked, under half for an unresolved V gene and the rest for unknown reasons. The D gene and trimming were derived from the DNA, and the V and J assignments and clone size from that table. The sample table shows some 6,000 clones, and around two thirds are seen once. The top ten clones comprise approximately 5.3% of the sample.

Study-level results and caveats: Tumour-associated clones >0.5% were found in nearly half of NSCLC cases, namely in 25% to 40% of adenocarcinomas versus 70% to 80% of squamous carcinomas. Across roughly 10 adenocarcinoma cases, TIL tumour reactivity correlated strongly with maximal tumour-associated clone frequency but not with overall clonality. The reactivity cohort was only about ten cases, and tumour-reactive clones were not shown to share sequences with the dominant in vivo tumour-associated clones. No significant correlation was found between tumour TCR-beta clonality and smoking pack-years.

For this clone: No antigen is known for it. Base qualities were left out, and no much larger clone turns up one base away.

Taken from cysteine to phenylalanine, the CDR3 has 12 residues. Just the 36-base CDR3 DNA is kept, in frame starting at base 1. As encoded in the germline V gene, CDR1 is SGHRS while CDR2 is YFSETQ. V is reduced by 0 bases and J by 11 bases, leaving a spacing of 11 bases between them. The sequence came from a human donor with non-small cell lung cancer. The source material was non-adjacent lung tissue. The V and J segments used are TRBV5-1 and TRBJ2-5; matching of 5 bases hints at TRBD1 as the D gene. This receptor has the CDR3 CASSLETVYQYF. The DNA is as follows: TGCGCCAGCAGCTTGGAGACAGTTTATCAGTACTTC. The CDR3 plus the reference TRBV5-1 and TRBJ2-5 genes for the other parts give the full variable domain: KAGVTQTPRYLIKTRGQQVTLSCSPISGHRSVSWYQQTPGQGLQFLFEYFSETQRNKGNFPGRFSGRQFSNSRSEMNVSTLELGDSALYLCASSLETVYQYFGPGTRLLVL.